This TCR beta chain was obtained from a study of blood T cell repertoires in COVID-19. Study-wide background: The United States, Italy and Spain provided the acute and convalescent COVID-19 samples. Sample material is recorded as cDNA or gDNA derived from T cells, B-cell-depleted T cells, or PBMCs.

The CDR3 runs to 20 residues. The ends lost 2 bases at V and 1 base at J; junction bases unmatched: 11. The V gene's germline CDR1 is KGHSH and CDR2 LQKENI. Original processing notes: Estimates of nucleated cell counts were drawn from the amplification of reference gene primers. Here immunoSEQ multiplex PCR was the method, and the copy in TCRdb shows in-frame clones only, minus some. V, J and clone size are those of that table, while D and trimming were read from the DNA. The repertoire includes some 120,000 clones, roughly four fifths of them detected once, and 15% to 20% sits in the top ten. The chain carries TRBV18 and TRBJ1-6, with 10 bases that match TRBD1. This receptor was taken from a woman aged 50 to 60 with acute or convalescent COVID-19. Sequenced sample: peripheral blood. CDR3 in DNA: TGTGCCAGCTCACCATATCGCCCGGGACAGGGGCAATCCTATAATTCACCCCTCCACTTT. Protein: CASSPYRPGQGQSYNSPLHF.